A single sample is the source of the 19 T cell receptor beta chains below, sequenced in a study of CD8+CD57+ T cells in acquired aplastic anemia. TCR beta VDJ combinations and CDR3 sequences were profiled from genomic DNA. One entry per CDR3 protein results from TCRdb running MiXCR on the reads. The sample shows around 290,000 distinct CDR3 sequences, approximately 58% of them seen only once. All patients picked for sequencing had shown, by flow cytometry, an expansion of CD8+CD57+ cells. Material for sequencing was sorted CD4+, CD8+, or CD8+CD57+ T cells (not recorded which) from PBMCs. These receptors were taken from a human donor with aplastic anemia.

This clonotype occurred many times. This rearrangement joins TRBV27 to TRBJ1-6; D possibly corresponds to TRBD1 (6 bases). The CDR3 loop spans 17 amino acids. V was clipped by 6 bases and J by 15 bases, with 30 bases between them. Germline CDR1 and CDR2: MNHEY and SMNVEV (reference sequence). In DNA, the CDR3 is TGTGCCAGCAGCCTTACCCGCCAAGGGGGTTATTCATCGGTCCTCCACTTT. It yields the protein CASSLTRQGGYSSVLHF.

This clonotype appeared many times. The chain recombines TRBV14 with TRBJ1-2, with D tentatively TRBD1 (5 bases). The CDR3 loop spans 13 amino acids. V lost 4 bases to trimming and J lost 2 bases, with 8 bases between them. Germline V gene data show CDR1 as SGHDN and CDR2 as FVKESK. This CDR3 reads CASSPQGNYGYTF. The DNA for the CDR3 is TGTGCCAGCAGCCCCCAGGGAAACTATGGCTACACCTTC.

Remarks on this clonotype: It may be a read error: a sequence one base away is much more abundant. The chain is built from TRBV7-2 and TRBJ1-4, with 8 bases aligning to TRBD1. Germline V gene data show CDR1 as SGHTA and CDR2 as FQGNSA. The CDR3 runs 15 residues. The CDR3 is CASSYGQGNNEKLLF. CDR3 sequence (DNA): TGTGCCAGCAGCTATGGACAGGGTAATAATGAAAAACTGCTTTTT.

The rearrangement joins TRBV25-1 to TRBJ1-2; D is perhaps TRBD1 (5 bases). Germline V gives CDR1 MGHDK, CDR2 SYGVNS. The CDR3 contains 16 residues. Trimming stripped 5 bases from V and 6 bases from J, with 22 bases between. CDR3 nucleotide sequence: TGTGCCAGCAGTCCATCGGGGACGAGATATTTCGATGGCTACACCTTC. Amino acids: CASSPSGTRYFDGYTF.

The V gene is TRBV5-1, the J gene TRBJ1-6; TRBD1 is a possible D gene (6 bases). CDR1 and CDR2 (germline): SGHRS, YFSETQ. This CDR3 is 13 amino acids long. Trimming pared 6 bases from V and 9 bases from J, leaving 13 bases between. CDR3 loop: CASTQGGFSPLHF. The CDR3 DNA follows: TGCGCCAGCACCCAAGGGGGTTTTTCACCCCTCCACTTT.

The genes are TRBV10-3 and TRBJ1-1; possibly TRBD1 for D (5 bases). Trimming removed 8 bases at V and 6 bases at J, with 16 bases between. The germline CDR1 and CDR2 sequences are ENHRY and SYGVKD. The CDR3 length is 13 residues. In nucleotides, the CDR3 is TGTGCCATCTCCCGGGACCTGGGGGCTGAAGCTTTCTTT. This codes for CAISRDLGAEAFF.

This clonotype was counted ten times or more. This chain joins TRBV14 and TRBJ1-2; D possibly corresponds to TRBD1 (6 bases). V shed 4 bases and J shed 8 bases, with 23 bases lying between them. The CDR3 spans 16 residues. The germline V gene encodes CDR1 SGHDN and CDR2 FVKESK. CDR3 DNA sequence: TGTGCCAGCAGCCCAATATCGAGGGGGGTAATTTGGGGCTACACCTTC. It codes for CASSPISRGVIWGYTF.

This clonotype was picked up a small number of times. The rearrangement links TRBV7-6 to TRBJ2-7, with D unresolved. CDR3 size: 12 residues. CDR1 and CDR2 (germline): SGHVS, FNYEAQ. The V gene lost 5 bases and the J gene lost 6 bases, with 11 bases spanning the gap. The CDR3 loop is CASSQDGAEQYF. The CDR3 nucleotides are TGTGCCAGCAGCCAAGACGGCGCCGAGCAGTACTTC.

The V and J genes are TRBV7-8 and TRBJ1-3; D is unclear. CDR3 length: 18 residues. The germline gives CDR1 SGHVS, CDR2 FQNEAQ. The V end lost 1 base, the J end lost 0 bases, and 16 bases lay between the germline ends. The CDR3 nucleotides read TGTGCCAGCAGCTTAGGGAGGTGGTCTGAGAGCTCTGGAAACACCATATATTTT. It codes for CASSLGRWSESSGNTIYF.

This rearrangement joins TRBV20-1 to TRBJ2-5, with D possibly being TRBD1 or TRBD2 (5 bases each). The CDR3 runs 12 residues. Germline V CDR1 and CDR2: DFQATT, SNEGSKA (reference sequence). Trimming cost V 5 bases and J 3 bases, with 10 bases left between them. CDR3 residues: CSAVGREETQYF. CDR3 bases: TGCAGTGCTGTGGGACGTGAAGAGACCCAGTACTTC.

This chain joins TRBV7-9 and TRBJ2-7; 12 nucleotides match TRBD2. Germline V gene data show CDR1 as SEHNR and CDR2 as FQNEAQ (reference sequence). V was pared by 2 bases and J by 6 bases, with 5 bases of the junction left unmatched. This CDR3 is 15 amino acids long. The CDR3 DNA sequence: TGTGCCAGCAGCTTACTAGCGGGAGGGCCGTCCGAGCAGTACTTC. Its translation: CASSLLAGGPSEQYF.

In this sample, this clonotype turned up many times. The chain employs TRBV7-2 and TRBJ2-3; 9 positions agree with TRBD2. The CDR3 contains 15 residues. The germline CDR1 and CDR2 sequences are SGHTA and FQGNSA. Germline trimming cut 1 base from V and 5 bases from J; bases unmatched to any gene: 4. The CDR3 spells CASSLGAGGVDTQYF. The CDR3 coding sequence is TGTGCCAGCAGCTTAGGTGCGGGGGGGGTAGATACGCAGTATTTT.

The J gene is TRBJ2-3, the V gene TRBV24-1, with D possibly matching TRBD1 (6 bases). The CDR3 extends over 14 amino acids. The germline V gene has CDR1 KGHDR and CDR2 SFDVKD. Trimming took 2 bases from V and 5 from J, leaving 10 bases between them. CDR3 loop: CATSDWGRGDTQYF. The CDR3 region has the DNA TGTGCCACCAGTGATTGGGGGCGAGGAGATACGCAGTATTTT.

The chain uses TRBV2 and TRBJ1-1; possibly TRBD1 for D (5 bases). Per germline, CDR1 SNHLY and CDR2 FYNNEI. Trimming left V 8 bases short and J 1 base short, with 8 bases between. The CDR3 is made up of 12 amino acids. The CDR3 region is CASGGGNTEAFF. In DNA form, the CDR3 reads TGTGCCAGCGGGGGGGGGAACACTGAAGCTTTCTTT.

V and J are TRBV12-3 or TRBV12-4 and TRBJ2-3, with unresolved D. This CDR3 contains 12 residues. Trimming removed 1 base from V and 5 bases from J, with 4 bases in between. The CDR3 DNA reads as TGTGCCAGCAGTTTAGGGGGAGATACGCAGTATTTT. The encoded protein is CASSLGGDTQYF.

This rearrangement joins TRBV7-3 to TRBJ2-6, with D tentatively TRBD2 (6 bases). CDR3 length: 18 amino acids. The germline gives CDR1 SGHTA, CDR2 FQGTGA. Trimming took off 5 bases at V and 0 bases at J, with 17 bases between the two ends. This CDR3 is CASSTSSEIPSGANVLTF. As DNA, the CDR3 is TGTGCCAGCAGCACTAGCAGTGAAATTCCCTCTGGGGCCAACGTCCTGACTTTC.

V is TRBV7-2 and J is TRBJ2-7; the D is unclear. In germline, CDR1 is SGHTA, CDR2 FQGNSA. The CDR3 totals 12 residues. Trimming shortened V by 2 bases and J by 6 bases, and 8 bases separated the two germline ends. DNA for the CDR3: TGTGCCAGCAGCTTAAGGCGGAGCGAGCAGTACTTC. It is translated as CASSLRRSEQYF.

The chain combines TRBV5-8 with TRBJ1-4, with 8 bases identical to TRBD1. This CDR3 is 16 amino acids long. Germline V gene sequence: CDR1 SGHTS, CDR2 YDEGEE. After removal of 2 bases from V and 7 bases from J, the junction contained 10 bases not matched to a gene. The CDR3 loop is CASSLGFGQGGEKLFF. DNA for the CDR3: TGTGCCAGCAGCTTAGGCTTCGGACAGGGCGGTGAAAAACTGTTTTTT.

The chain uses TRBV25-1 and TRBJ2-1, with D hard to call. CDR3 size: 11 residues. The germline V gene encodes CDR1 MGHDK and CDR2 SYGVNS. V dropped 10 bases and J dropped 7 bases, with 11 bases sitting between them. CDR3 loop: CATHQENEQFF. CDR3 in DNA: TGTGCCACCCACCAAGAAAATGAGCAGTTCTTC. Full variable domain (outside the CDR3, taken from reference TRBV25-1 and TRBJ2-1): EADIYQTPRYLVIGTGKKITLECSQTMGHDKMYWYQQDPGMELHLIHYSYGVNSTEKGDLSSESTVSRIRTEHFPLTLESARPSHTSQYLCATHQENEQFFGPGTRLTVL.